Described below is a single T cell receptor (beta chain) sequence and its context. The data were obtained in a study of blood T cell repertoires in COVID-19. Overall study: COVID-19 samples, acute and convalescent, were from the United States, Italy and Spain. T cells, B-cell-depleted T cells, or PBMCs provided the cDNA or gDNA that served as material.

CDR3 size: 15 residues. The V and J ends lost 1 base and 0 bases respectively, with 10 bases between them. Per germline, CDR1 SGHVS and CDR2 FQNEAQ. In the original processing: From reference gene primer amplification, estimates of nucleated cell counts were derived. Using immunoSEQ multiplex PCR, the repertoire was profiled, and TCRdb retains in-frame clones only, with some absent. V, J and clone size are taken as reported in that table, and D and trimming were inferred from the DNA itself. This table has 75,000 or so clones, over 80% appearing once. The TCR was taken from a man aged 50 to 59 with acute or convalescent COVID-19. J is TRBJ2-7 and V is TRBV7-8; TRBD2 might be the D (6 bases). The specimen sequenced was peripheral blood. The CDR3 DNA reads TGTGCCAGCAGCTTAGTCGGGAGCGCCTCCTACGAGCAGTACTTC. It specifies CASSLVGSASYEQYF.